This T cell receptor (beta chain) was obtained from a study of blood T cell repertoires in COVID-19. Whole-study context: PBMCs, B-cell-depleted T cells, or T cells provided the cDNA or gDNA that made up the material.

The data were produced by immunoSEQ multiplex PCR, yet TCRdb's version contains in-frame clones alone and is incomplete. The sample has about 74,000 clones, 88% seen once. This TCR was sampled from a woman aged 80 or over with active or convalescent COVID-19. Sequenced input: peripheral blood.

The CDR3 sequence is CASSPSGLAGVEQYF. CDR3 sequence (DNA): TGTGCCAGTAGCCCTTCGGGACTAGCGGGAGTCGAGCAGTACTTC. The V and J genes are TRBV19 and TRBJ2-7; TRBD2 aligns across 14 bases. J lost 6 bases, V lost 6 bases, and 7 bases had no gene match. The length of the CDR3 is 15 residues. Germline assignment: CDR1 LNHDA and CDR2 SQIVND (reference sequence).